This TCR beta chain originates from a study of siplizumab effects on memory and regulatory T cells. Trimming shortened V by 1 base and J by 6 bases, and 18 bases separated the two germline ends. Germline CDR1 SGHVS, CDR2 FQNEAQ. The CDR3 sequence is 16 residues long. Whole-study findings and limits: Naive T cells were seen as more diverse than memory cells and as major alloresponse contributors. The Treg-derived share of mappable alloreactive CD4+ clones averaged approximately 71% with siplizumab and approximately 27% in controls. Proliferating siplizumab-cultured Tregs lacked confirmed suppressive function. To unstimulated subsets, only a minor fraction of alloreactive clones could be mapped.

Note on this clone: Its antigen remains unidentified.

Clones were read by immunoSEQ multiplex PCR, and TCRdb kept only the in-frame ones, dropping some. The data hold 85,000 to 130,000 clones, with roughly 92% observed a single time. The chain has TRBV7-8 and TRBJ2-5; D gene uncertain. The specimen sequenced was Tregs sorted from blood. The origin of this receptor is a human donor in good health. The CDR3 protein is CASSLVSDLSLKTQYF. The CDR3 DNA follows: TGTGCCAGCAGCTTAGTTTCTGATCTCTCTCTGAAGACCCAGTACTTC.